The clone carrying this TCR beta chain appeared a single time. Its matching antigen is unknown. The data belong to a study of OX40 agonist ivuxolimab in advanced cancers. Study-level information: Patients receiving dose escalation had hepatocellular carcinoma, melanoma, renal cell or head and neck cancer.

Produced via immunoSEQ multiplex PCR; TCRdb's table is partial and in-frame only. The sample yields about 79,000 clones, under 90% seen once. At baseline, cycle 4 day 1, and cycle 7 day 1, blood was sampled. Study results and limitations: CD4+ T cells averaged fewer expanded clones than CD8+ T cells.

The sequencing used CD4+ or CD8+ T cells sorted from blood, collected in a trial of the OX40 agonist ivuxolimab. The receptor was isolated from an adult with an advanced solid tumor such as melanoma, head and neck, liver or kidney cancer.

Written as DNA, the CDR3 is TGTGCCAGCAGTTCGTGGGGTACCGGGACAGGAATCGGCTACACCTTC. It is translated as CASSSWGTGTGIGYTF. V gene TRBV6-5 combines with J gene TRBJ1-2, with 8 bases lining up with TRBD1. This CDR3 region has 16 residues. Germline CDR1 reads MNHEY; CDR2 reads SVGAGI. The V gene end was trimmed by 4 bases and the J gene end by 8 bases; junction bases not matched to a gene: 15.